The rows below give T cell receptor beta chains drawn from one sample of a study of T cells in Graves' hyperthyroidism and ophthalmopathy. TCRdb reprocessed the multiplex PCR reads via MiXCR and lists one record per CDR3 protein. The table records roughly 150,000 distinct CDR3 sequences, about 9.4% of them present only once. The material sequenced was blood. Receptor source: a woman between 18 and 29 years old with Graves' hyperthyroidism that later progressed to Graves' ophthalmopathy. Each CDR3 is given with its conserved first and last residue. D genes are given only for firm matches. Where a row states a size, it is once, few, many or the class of an expanded clone; other rows omit it.

d_gene,j_gene,abundance,v_gene,CDR3aa,CDR3nt
TRBD1,TRBJ2-7,many,TRBV2,CAQKVVQGVGEQYF,TGTGCCCAAAAAGTGGTACAGGGGGTGGGCGAGCAGTACTTC
TRBD1,TRBJ2-2,.,TRBV29-1,CSVEDRGGAGELFF,TGCAGCGTTGAGGACAGGGGGGGAGCCGGGGAGCTGTTTTTT
.,TRBJ1-3,many,TRBV12-3/TRBV12-4,CASSPGDRSFSGNTIYF,TGTGCCAGCAGTCCTGGGGACCGCTCCTTCTCTGGAAACACCATATATTTT
.,TRBJ2-3,many,TRBV24-1,CATSEPTRAPDTQYF,TGTGCCACCAGTGAGCCGACCAGGGCCCCAGATACGCAGTATTTT
TRBD1,TRBJ1-1,many,TRBV7-9,CASSLRGQGGPEAFF,TGTGCCAGCAGCTTAAGGGGGCAGGGCGGGCCTGAAGCTTTCTTT
.,TRBJ1-5,many,TRBV20-1,CSATERNQPQHF,TGCAGTGCTACTGAGCGCAATCAGCCCCAGCATTTT
.,TRBJ1-5,.,TRBV18,CASSLGGLNQPQHF,TGTGCCAGCTCACTGGGGGGCCTCAATCAGCCCCAGCATTTT
.,TRBJ2-1,many,TRBV14,CASSQVALDEQFF,TGTGCCAGCAGCCAAGTAGCTTTGGATGAGCAGTTCTTC
.,TRBJ2-2,many,TRBV5-5,CASILGGLGTGELFF,TGTGCCAGCATCCTGGGGGGCCTGGGCACCGGGGAGCTGTTTTTT
TRBD1,TRBJ2-7,few,TRBV19,CASSIDPDRGEQYF,TGTGCCAGTAGTATAGATCCTGACAGGGGCGAGCAGTACTTC
TRBD1,TRBJ1-1,many,TRBV5-1,CASSWDRGRVNTEAFF,TGCGCCAGCAGCTGGGACAGGGGGCGCGTGAACACTGAAGCTTTCTTT
TRBD2,TRBJ2-3,many,TRBV3-1,CASSRGTREDTQYF,TGTGCCAGCAGTCGCGGGACTAGAGAAGATACGCAGTATTTT
.,TRBJ1-6,.,TRBV15,CATSREGGGGSPLHF,TGTGCCACCAGCAGAGAAGGGGGAGGTGGATCACCCCTCCACTTT
.,TRBJ1-1,.,TRBV6-4,CATSSGRNTEAFF,TGTGCCACCTCGTCAGGGCGGAACACTGAAGCTTTCTTT
.,TRBJ1-1,many,TRBV5-5,CASSLRVASNTEAFF,TGTGCCAGCAGCTTAAGAGTTGCCAGTAACACTGAAGCTTTCTTT
TRBD1,TRBJ2-7,many,TRBV6-4,CASSDTPGGIYEQYF,TGTGCCAGCAGTGACACCCCAGGGGGTATTTACGAGCAGTACTTC
TRBD1,TRBJ1-6,many,TRBV6-1,CASKRQGDNSPLHF,TGTGCCAGCAAAAGACAGGGGGATAATTCACCCCTCCACTTT
TRBD1,TRBJ1-4,.,TRBV5-1,CASSRQGQANEKLFF,TGCGCCAGCAGCCGACAGGGGCAGGCTAATGAAAAACTGTTTTTT
TRBD1,TRBJ1-1,many,TRBV7-3,CASSLTGTDNTEAFF,TGTGCCAGCAGCTTAACAGGGACAGACAACACTGAAGCTTTCTTT
.,TRBJ2-3,many,TRBV6-1,CASSVRQFGADTQYF,TGTGCCAGCAGTGTCCGACAGTTCGGGGCAGATACGCAGTATTTT
TRBD1,TRBJ2-1,many,TRBV30,CASTGDEQFF,TGTGCCTCCACAGGGGATGAGCAGTTCTTC
TRBD1,TRBJ1-4,.,TRBV6-1,CASSEMTGGEKLFF,TGTGCCAGCAGTGAAATGACAGGGGGTGAAAAACTGTTTTTT
TRBD1,TRBJ2-7,many,TRBV14,CASSPTGGFSEQYF,TGTGCCAGCAGCCCTACAGGGGGCTTCTCCGAGCAGTACTTC
.,TRBJ2-7,.,TRBV19,CASSKGRVRDEQYF,TGTGCCAGTAGTAAGGGCAGGGTAAGAGACGAGCAGTACTTC
.,TRBJ1-2,many,TRBV30,CAWSLMRGIDGYTF,TGTGCCTGGAGTCTCATGAGGGGGATAGATGGCTACACCTTC
.,TRBJ1-4,.,TRBV18,CASSPAQLRVNEKLFF,TGTGCCAGCTCACCGGCTCAGCTTCGGGTTAATGAAAAACTGTTTTTT
.,TRBJ1-6,many,TRBV20-1,CSARRTASSYNSPLHF,TGCAGTGCCAGACGGACGGCGAGCTCCTATAATTCACCCCTCCACTTT
.,TRBJ1-2,many,TRBV30,CAWSAQGNYGYTF,TGTGCCTGGAGTGCACAGGGTAACTATGGCTACACCTTC
.,TRBJ1-6,.,TRBV7-8,CASSLVRTNTYNSPLHF,TGTGCCAGCAGCTTAGTTCGGACAAACACCTATAATTCACCCCTCCACTTT
.,TRBJ2-4,many,TRBV29-1,CSVAVGLAKNIQYF,TGCAGCGTTGCTGTAGGCCTGGCCAAAAACATTCAGTACTTC
.,TRBJ2-7,few,TRBV18,CASSPSGTPNYEQYF,TGTGCCAGCTCACCCTCCGGGACTCCGAATTACGAGCAGTACTTC
.,TRBJ2-1,few,TRBV18,CASSPPGGREQFF,TGTGCCAGCTCACCACCGGGGGGCCGTGAGCAGTTCTTC
TRBD2,TRBJ2-1,many,TRBV12-3/TRBV12-4,CASPYGGGLAEQFF,TGTGCCAGCCCTTATGGGGGGGGACTTGCTGAGCAGTTCTTC
.,TRBJ2-1,many,TRBV12-3/TRBV12-4,CASSHDRAAEQFF,TGTGCCAGCAGTCACGACAGAGCGGCCGAGCAGTTCTTC
TRBD1,TRBJ2-5,many,TRBV7-2,CASSRDGDSQETQYF,TGTGCCAGCAGCCGGGACGGGGACAGCCAAGAGACCCAGTACTTC